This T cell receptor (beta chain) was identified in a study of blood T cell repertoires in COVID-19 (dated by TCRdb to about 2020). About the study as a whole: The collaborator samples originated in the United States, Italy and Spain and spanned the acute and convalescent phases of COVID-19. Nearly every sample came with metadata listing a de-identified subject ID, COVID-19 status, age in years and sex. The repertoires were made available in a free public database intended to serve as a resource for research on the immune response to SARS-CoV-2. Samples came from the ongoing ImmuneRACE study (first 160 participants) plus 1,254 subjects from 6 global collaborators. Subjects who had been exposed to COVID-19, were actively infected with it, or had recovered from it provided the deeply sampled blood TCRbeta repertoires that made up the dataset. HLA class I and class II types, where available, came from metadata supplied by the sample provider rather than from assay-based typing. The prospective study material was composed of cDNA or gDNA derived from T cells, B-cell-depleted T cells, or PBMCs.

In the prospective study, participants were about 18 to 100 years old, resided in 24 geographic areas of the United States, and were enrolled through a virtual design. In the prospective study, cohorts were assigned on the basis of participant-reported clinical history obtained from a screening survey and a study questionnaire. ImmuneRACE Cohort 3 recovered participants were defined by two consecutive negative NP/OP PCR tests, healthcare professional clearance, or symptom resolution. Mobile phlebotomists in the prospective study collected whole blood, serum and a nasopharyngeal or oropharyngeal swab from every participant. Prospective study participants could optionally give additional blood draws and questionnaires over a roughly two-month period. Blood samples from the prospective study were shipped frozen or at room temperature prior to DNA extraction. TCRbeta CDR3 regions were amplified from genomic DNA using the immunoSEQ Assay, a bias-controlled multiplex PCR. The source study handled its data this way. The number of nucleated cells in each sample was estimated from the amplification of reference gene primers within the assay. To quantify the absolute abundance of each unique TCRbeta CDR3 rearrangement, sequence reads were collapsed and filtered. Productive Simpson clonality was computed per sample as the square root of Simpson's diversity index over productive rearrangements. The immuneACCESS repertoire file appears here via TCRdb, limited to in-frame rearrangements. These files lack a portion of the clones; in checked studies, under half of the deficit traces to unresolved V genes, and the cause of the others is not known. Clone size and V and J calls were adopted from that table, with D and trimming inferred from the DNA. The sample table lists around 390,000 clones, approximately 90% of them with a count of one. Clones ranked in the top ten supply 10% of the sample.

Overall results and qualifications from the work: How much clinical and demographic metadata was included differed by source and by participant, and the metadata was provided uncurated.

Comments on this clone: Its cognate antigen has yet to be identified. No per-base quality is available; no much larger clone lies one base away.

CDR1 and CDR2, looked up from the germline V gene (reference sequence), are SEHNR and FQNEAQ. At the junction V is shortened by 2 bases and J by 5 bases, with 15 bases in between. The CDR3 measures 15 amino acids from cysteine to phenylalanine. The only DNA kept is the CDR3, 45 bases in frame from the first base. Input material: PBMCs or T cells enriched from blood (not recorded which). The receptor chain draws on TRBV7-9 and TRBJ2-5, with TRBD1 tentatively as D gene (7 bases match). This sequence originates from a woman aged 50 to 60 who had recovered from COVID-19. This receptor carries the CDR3 CASSLYAGGLETQYF. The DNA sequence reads TGTGCCAGCAGCTTATATGCAGGGGGGCTGGAGACCCAGTACTTC.